The rows below give T cell receptor beta chains drawn from one sample of a study of cytomegalovirus exposure and HLA in healthy donors. The data were produced by immunoSEQ multiplex PCR, yet TCRdb's version contains in-frame clones alone and is incomplete. The sample records 140,000 or so clones, around two thirds being singletons. Sequences were obtained from PBMCs. The source is a man younger than 30 in good health and CMV-seropositive. Both conserved end residues are part of each CDR3. D genes are given only for firm matches. Only some rows state a clone size, as once, few, many or a class for expanded clones.

v_gene	abundance	j_gene	d_gene	CDR3nt	CDR3aa
TRBV5-6	NA	TRBJ2-2	TRBD1	TGTGCCAGCAGCCTACAGGGGAATGGCGGGGAGCTGTTTTTT	CASSLQGNGGELFF
TRBV6-5	NA	TRBJ2-7	NA	TGTGCCAGCAGTTACACTGGTGGCGAGCAGTACTTC	CASSYTGGEQYF
TRBV11-3	NA	TRBJ1-3	NA	TGTGCCAGCAGCTTAGCTGAGGGCTTCTCTGGAAACACCATATATTTT	CASSLAEGFSGNTIYF
TRBV6-6	NA	TRBJ1-5	NA	TGTGCCAGCAGACAGGGCGATCAGCCCCAGCATTTT	CASRQGDQPQHF
TRBV2	few	TRBJ2-5	TRBD2	TGTGCCAGCAGGCTGCGGGGGGCTCAAGAGACCCAGTACTTC	CASRLRGAQETQYF
TRBV7-3	NA	TRBJ2-1	NA	TGTGCCAGCAGCTTAACTCCCTCTCGGGGGTACAATGAGCAGTTCTTC	CASSLTPSRGYNEQFF
TRBV6-4	NA	TRBJ2-7	TRBD1	TGTGCCAGCAGTGTTCATAGTCAAGGGACAGGGTCCGAGCAGTACTTC	CASSVHSQGTGSEQYF
TRBV5-1	NA	TRBJ2-1	TRBD2	TGCGCCAGCAGCTCGGGACTAGCGGGACTCCCCCCCTCCTACAATGAGCAGTTCTTC	CASSSGLAGLPPSYNEQFF
TRBV4-3	NA	TRBJ1-2	NA	TGCGCCAGCAGCCTCGACAGGCGTTATGGCTACACCTTC	CASSLDRRYGYTF
TRBV6-6	once	TRBJ2-7	NA	TGTGCCAGCAGTTACTCGGACACGACCTACGAGCAGTACTTC	CASSYSDTTYEQYF
TRBV7-6	NA	TRBJ2-1	NA	TGTGCCAGCAGCTTAGGCCAGACATACTACAATGAGCAGTTCTTC	CASSLGQTYYNEQFF
TRBV28	once	TRBJ2-5	NA	TGTGCCAGCAGATCACCCACAGAAGAGCAGTACTTC	CASRSPTEEQYF
TRBV13	NA	TRBJ2-7	TRBD1	TGTGCCAGCACCCCGACAGGGGAAACCTACGAGCAGTACTTC	CASTPTGETYEQYF
TRBV4-1	NA	TRBJ2-3	TRBD1	TGCGCCAGCAGCCAAGGACAGGGGCGAACAGATACGCAGTATTTT	CASSQGQGRTDTQYF
TRBV7-3	NA	TRBJ2-1	TRBD2	TGTGCCAGCAGCTCTAGAGCGGGAGCGGGTGAGCAGTTCTTC	CASSSRAGAGEQFF
TRBV6-5	NA	TRBJ1-1	NA	TGTGCCAGCAGTTACGGACAGTACATGAACACTGAAGCTTTCTTT	CASSYGQYMNTEAFF
TRBV5-1	NA	TRBJ2-7	NA	TGCGCCAGCAGCCCTACGGGATACTACGAGCAGTACTTC	CASSPTGYYEQYF
TRBV28	NA	TRBJ2-1	TRBD2	TGTGCCAGCAGTTTTGCTAGCGGCTCGTACAATGAGCAGTTCTTC	CASSFASGSYNEQFF
TRBV25-1	NA	TRBJ2-3	TRBD2	TGTGCCAGCGGAGGACTAGCGGGGGGCACAGATACGCAGTATTTT	CASGGLAGGTDTQYF
TRBV6-1	NA	TRBJ2-7	TRBD1	TGTGCCAGCAGGATAGACAGGGACAGCTACGAGCAGTACTTC	CASRIDRDSYEQYF
TRBV15	NA	TRBJ2-7	NA	TGTGCCACCAGCGTAGGCACCTCAAGCGACTACGAGCAGTACTTC	CATSVGTSSDYEQYF
TRBV5-1	once	TRBJ2-3	TRBD2	TGCGCCAGCAGCTTGGAGGGGGGACTAGCGGGAGGAGGTACAGATACGCAGTATTTT	CASSLEGGLAGGGTDTQYF
TRBV18	NA	TRBJ1-1	TRBD1	TGTGCCAGCTCACGGGACAGGGGGACCGCTGAAGCTTTCTTT	CASSRDRGTAEAFF
TRBV2	NA	TRBJ1-2	NA	TGTGCCAGCAGTGAGATCCGGGGCTACACCTTC	CASSEIRGYTF
TRBV29-1	few	TRBJ1-1	NA	TGCAGCGTTGAAGATCTTATTGGACAGATGAACACTGAAGCTTTCTTT	CSVEDLIGQMNTEAFF
TRBV29-1	once	TRBJ2-7	TRBD1	TGCAGCGTTGGGTTTCGGACAGGGGGCGGCGAGCAGTACTTC	CSVGFRTGGGEQYF
TRBV27	NA	TRBJ1-6	TRBD1	TGTGCCAGCAATACAGGGGGTTACTCCTATAATTCACCCCTCCACTTT	CASNTGGYSYNSPLHF
TRBV2	NA	TRBJ1-4	TRBD1	TGTGCCAGCGGGGGACAGGGGAATGAAAAACTGTTTTTT	CASGGQGNEKLFF
TRBV5-1	few	TRBJ1-1	NA	TGCGCCAGCAGCTTGGCGACAGGTGTCACTGAAGCTTTCTTT	CASSLATGVTEAFF
TRBV15	NA	TRBJ2-7	NA	TGTGCCACCAGCCCCCGAAGGAGCGGAAGCTCCTACGAGCAGTACTTC	CATSPRRSGSSYEQYF
TRBV5-5	NA	TRBJ2-4	TRBD1	TGTGCCAGCAGCTACGGGACAGGACAAAACATTCAGTACTTC	CASSYGTGQNIQYF
TRBV19	few	TRBJ1-5	NA	TGTGCCAGTAGTATAGATTCAGGTTCCAATCAGCCCCAGCATTTT	CASSIDSGSNQPQHF
TRBV27	few	TRBJ2-3	TRBD2	TGTGCCAGCAGAGGGGCGGGTAGCGGGGGGGACGACCTCACAGATACGCAGTATTTT	CASRGAGSGGDDLTDTQYF
TRBV11-2	few	TRBJ2-7	TRBD2	TGTGCCAGCAGCCTTAGCGGGAGCTCCTACGAGCAGTACTTC	CASSLSGSSYEQYF
TRBV30	NA	TRBJ2-6	NA	TGTGCCTGGAGTGTAACGGGTGCTGGGGCCAACGTCCTGACTTTC	CAWSVTGAGANVLTF
TRBV4-2	NA	TRBJ2-7	TRBD2	TGTGCCAGCAGCCAAGGGGGCTTTGGGCGGGGGGGAGTCGAGCAGTACTTC	CASSQGGFGRGGVEQYF
TRBV27	NA	TRBJ1-6	NA	TGTGCCAGCAGTCCAAAGAATTGGGGCAATTCACCCCTCCACTTT	CASSPKNWGNSPLHF
TRBV6-5	NA	TRBJ1-2	NA	TGTGCCAGCAGTCCCAGGGGAGCTAACTATGGCTACACCTTC	CASSPRGANYGYTF
TRBV19	NA	TRBJ2-7	TRBD1	TGTGCCAGTAGTATGTCACAGGGGGCCACCTACGAGCAGTACTTC	CASSMSQGATYEQYF
TRBV11-1	NA	TRBJ2-6	TRBD1	TGTGCCAGCAGACACAATGCAGGGGGCGGTTCCCTTGGGGCCAACGTCCTGACTTTC	CASRHNAGGGSLGANVLTF
TRBV9	few	TRBJ1-2	NA	TGTGCCAGCAGCGTCGCAAGGACAGCTCCTAACTATGGCTACACCTTC	CASSVARTAPNYGYTF
TRBV7-2	NA	TRBJ2-1	TRBD2	TGTGCCAGCAGCTTCAAGGTCGGGACTAGCGGAGGGGCGGAGTTCTTC	CASSFKVGTSGGAEFF
TRBV10-1	NA	TRBJ2-2	NA	TGCGCCAGCAGGACAGGGAACACCGGGGAGCTGTTTTTT	CASRTGNTGELFF
TRBV7-3	NA	TRBJ1-5	NA	TGTGCCAGCAGCCTGGACAGCAGCAATCAGCCCCAGCATTTT	CASSLDSSNQPQHF